The 29 T cell receptor beta chains presented below share a single source sample, sequenced in a study of CD8+ T cells in alopecia areata. cDNA reverse transcribed from extracted RNA served as the sequencing template. Data came from immunoSEQ multiplex PCR; TCRdb stores just in-frame clones and leaves some out. The sample shows about 76,000 clones, approximately 66% of them seen only once. Treatment described: oral pan-JAK inhibitor, 5-10 mg twice daily. The specimen was CD8+ T cells sorted from blood, collected at week 24, from a patient treated with tofacitinib. The source of these receptors is a human donor with alopecia areata.

This clone has more than one count but fewer than ten. The chain uses TRBV7-9 and TRBJ2-1; no clear D. V was cut by 4 bases and J by 4 bases, with 14 bases left in between. The CDR3 has 15 residues. The germline gives CDR1 SEHNR, CDR2 FQNEAQ (reference sequence). CDR3 loop: CASSSGRNIYNEQFF. The CDR3 bases are TGTGCCAGCAGCTCCGGACGGAATATTTACAATGAGCAGTTCTTC.

V gene TRBV5-1 combines with J gene TRBJ1-1; D gene ambiguous. Germline CDR1 SGHRS, CDR2 YFSETQ. V lost 7 bases and J 3 bases, leaving 19 bases between the germline ends. The CDR3 loop spans 15 amino acids. CDR3 sequence: CASSDGRVGYTEAFF. The DNA of the CDR3 is TGCGCCAGCTCAGACGGAAGAGTGGGATACACTGAAGCTTTCTTT.

V and J are TRBV29-1 and TRBJ1-1; D uncertain. V was trimmed by 8 bases and J by 1 base, leaving 8 bases between them. The CDR3 extends over 11 amino acids. CDR1 and CDR2 (germline): SQVTM, ANQGSEA. CDR3: CSLTQNTEAFF. The CDR3 DNA reads TGCAGCCTAACGCAGAACACTGAAGCTTTCTTT.

The chain combines TRBV7-9 with TRBJ1-1, with 9 bases identical to TRBD1. This CDR3 has 15 residues. J lost 3 bases, V lost 4 bases, and 6 bases had no gene match. In germline, CDR1 is SEHNR, CDR2 FQNEAQ (reference sequence). CDR3: CASSSGRDRDTEAFF. The DNA for the CDR3 is TGTGCCAGCAGCTCTGGAAGGGACAGGGACACTGAAGCTTTCTTT. Full variable domain (missing parts from reference TRBV7-9 and TRBJ1-1): DTGVSQNPRHKITKRGQNVTFRCDPISEHNRLYWYRQTLGQGPEFLTYFQNEAQLEKSRLLSDRFSAERPKGSFSTLEIQRTEQGDSAMYLCASSSGRDRDTEAFFGQGTRLTVV.

The V and J genes are TRBV4-1 and TRBJ1-1, with D possibly being TRBD1 (5 bases). The CDR3 runs 14 residues. V lost 0 bases and J lost 12, with 17 bases in between. Germline V gives CDR1 MGHRA, CDR2 YSYEKL. As DNA, the CDR3 is TGCGCCAGCAGCCAAGATGGGGGGACGGAGGCACCTTTCTTT. Protein product: CASSQDGGTEAPFF.

The chain employs TRBV27 and TRBJ2-7, with 8 nucleotides matching TRBD1. The CDR3 is 15 residues long. The J segment lost 2 bases and the V segment lost 6 bases, leaving 9 bases of the junction unmatched. CDR1 is MNHEY and CDR2 is SMNVEV in the germline V gene (reference sequence). The CDR3 loop reads CASRGSDRVPYEQYF. As DNA, the CDR3 is TGTGCCAGCAGGGGGTCGGACAGGGTACCCTACGAGCAGTACTTC.

This clone has only one observation. The gene calls are TRBV2 and TRBJ1-5; the D is unclear. The V gene's germline CDR1 is SNHLY and CDR2 FYNNEI. The CDR3 runs to 16 residues. Trimming removed 8 bases from V and 9 bases from J, with 26 bases in between. The CDR3 DNA sequence: TGTGCCAGCGGTCCAGAGGGAAAAGGCCTGCAGTGGCCCCAGCATTTT. Amino acid sequence: CASGPEGKGLQWPQHF.

The J gene is TRBJ2-1, the V gene TRBV4-2; 7 nucleotides match TRBD1. The CDR3 runs 16 residues. Trimming cost V 3 bases and J 4 bases; bases outside gene matches: 9. Germline CDR1 is LGHNA and CDR2 is YNFKEQ. In nucleotides, the CDR3 is TGTGCCAGCAGCCAGGGGGTGGGGACAGCGTACAATGAGCAGTTCTTC. Translating gives CASSQGVGTAYNEQFF.

In this sample, this clone turned up once. This chain connects TRBV13 to TRBJ1-2; D might be TRBD1 (6 bases). The CDR3 runs 13 residues. V was shortened by 11 bases and J by 2 bases, with 15 bases between the two germline ends. The germline V gene encodes CDR1 PRHDT and CDR2 FYEKMQ (reference sequence). The CDR3 sequence is CASQQGSNYGYTF. DNA for the CDR3: TGTGCCTCTCAACAGGGCTCCAACTATGGCTACACCTTC.

The chain has TRBV19 and TRBJ2-7, with D unclear. Germline CDR1 reads LNHDA; CDR2 reads SQIVND (reference sequence). V gave up 5 bases and J gave up 6 bases, with 11 bases separating them. The CDR3 length is 12 residues. CDR3 sequence (DNA): TGTGCCAGTAGTTGCTACGGTTGCGAGCAGTACTTC. It specifies CASSCYGCEQYF. Full variable domain (missing parts from reference TRBV19 and TRBJ2-7): DGGITQSPKYLFRKEGQNVTLSCEQNLNHDAMYWYRQDPGQGLRLIYYSQIVNDFQKGDIAEGYSVSREKKESFPLTVTSAQKNPTAFYLCASSCYGCEQYFGPGTRLTVT.

The rearrangement joins TRBV5-6 to TRBJ1-6, with D possibly TRBD1 on 6 matching bases. The CDR3 sequence is 12 residues long. V was cut by 4 bases and J by 10 bases, with 9 bases left in between. Per germline, CDR1 SGHDT and CDR2 YYEEEE. The DNA of the CDR3 is TGTGCCAGCAGCGGCGGGGGCTCACCCCTCCACTTT. Translation gives CASSGGGSPLHF.

The chain couples TRBV25-1 to TRBJ2-1, with D possibly matching TRBD1 (5 bases). Germline assignment: CDR1 MGHDK and CDR2 SYGVNS. This CDR3 contains 14 residues. Trimming took 8 bases from V and 8 from J, leaving 19 bases between them. In nucleotides, the CDR3 is TGTGCCAGCGGGAAGGGGATTGGTAAAGATGAGCAGTTCTTC. This codes for CASGKGIGKDEQFF.

The chain employs TRBV10-3 and TRBJ2-2, with D perhaps matching TRBD1 (5 bases). V was trimmed by 6 bases and J by 0 bases, leaving 14 bases between them. Germline CDR1 and CDR2: ENHRY and SYGVKD. This CDR3 is 16 amino acids long. This CDR3 reads CAIRGEWRANTGELFF. As DNA, the CDR3 is TGTGCCATCAGAGGGGAATGGCGCGCGAACACCGGGGAGCTGTTTTTT.

The rearrangement links TRBV2 to TRBJ1-1, with D unclear. Per germline, CDR1 SNHLY and CDR2 FYNNEI. The CDR3 length is 14 residues. V was pared by 8 bases and J by 0 bases, with 13 bases between. The CDR3 DNA sequence: TGTGCCAGCGATGACCCGACGTTGAACACTGAAGCTTTCTTT. Encoded protein: CASDDPTLNTEAFF.

The chain combines TRBV29-1 with TRBJ2-1, with D possibly being TRBD1 (5 bases). Germline lookup yields CDR1 SQVTM and CDR2 ANQGSEA. The CDR3 length is 16 residues. V gave up 1 base and J gave up 3 bases, with 16 bases separating them. The DNA of the CDR3 is TGCAGCGTTGAAGGGGTAGAGGACATCGACTACAATGAGCAGTTCTTC. Amino acid sequence: CSVEGVEDIDYNEQFF.

CDR3 coding DNA: TGTGCCAGCAGCCCCCTCCCCGGGGGGAACACAGATACGCAGTATTTT. Translated, it gives CASSPLPGGNTDTQYF. The chain carries TRBV7-8 and TRBJ2-3; 7 bases are shared with TRBD2. This CDR3 is built from 16 residues. Germline CDR1 SGHVS, CDR2 FQNEAQ. The V segment lost 5 bases and the J segment 2 bases; nucleotides outside the gene matches: 10.

The gene calls are TRBV11-2 and TRBJ1-3; D gene ambiguous. Between the trimmed V and J ends, which lost 1 base and 0 bases, there was a span of 4 bases. Germline V gives CDR1 SGHAT, CDR2 FQNNGV. The CDR3 contains 14 residues. CDR3 loop: CASSLVTSGNTIYF. CDR3 coding DNA: TGTGCCAGCAGCTTAGTTACCTCTGGAAACACCATATATTTT.

This clone has a handful of counts. CDR3 coding DNA: TGTGCCTGGAGTGTACTGGGGCAAGAGACCCAGTACTTC. Its protein product is CAWSVLGQETQYF. The chain has TRBV30 and TRBJ2-5, with unresolved D. Germline assignment: CDR1 GTSNPN and CDR2 SVGIG (reference sequence). The CDR3 covers 13 residues. The germline V and J ends were trimmed by 0 bases and 2 bases, with 7 bases remaining between them.

The chain uses TRBV6-5 and TRBJ2-2, with no clear D. With 7 bases removed from V and 7 bases from J, the gap between germline ends came to 10 bases. The V gene's germline CDR1 is MNHEY and CDR2 SVGAGI. The CDR3 sequence is 12 residues long. The CDR3 sequence is CASKGVGGELFF. The CDR3, as DNA: TGTGCCAGCAAGGGTGTGGGCGGGGAGCTGTTTTTT.

This rearrangement joins TRBV4-3 to TRBJ2-2; D possibly corresponds to TRBD1 (5 bases). The V end was cut by 2 bases, the J end by 3 bases, with 10 bases between. Germline CDR1 and CDR2: LGHNA and YSLEER. This CDR3 spans 15 amino acids. The CDR3 is CASSQLDTYTGELFF. DNA of the CDR3: TGCGCCAGCAGCCAATTGGACACTTACACCGGGGAGCTGTTTTTT.

The chain employs TRBV10-3 and TRBJ2-6, with D perhaps matching TRBD2 (7 bases). CDR1 is ENHRY and CDR2 is SYGVKD in the germline V gene. CDR3 length: 18 amino acids. Trimming stripped 0 bases from V and 3 bases from J, with 15 bases between. The DNA for the CDR3 is TGTGCCATCAGTGAGTCAGGGGGGGCGCAACTTGGGGCCAACGTCCTGACTTTC. This translates into CAISESGGAQLGANVLTF.

The chain joins TRBV10-3 to TRBJ2-2; D unresolved. Germline V gene sequence: CDR1 ENHRY, CDR2 SYGVKD. This CDR3 is 17 amino acids long. Trimming pared 0 bases from V and 4 bases from J, leaving 15 bases between. The DNA of the CDR3 is TGTGCCATCAGTGAGTCGAAGCAAAGCGCAGTCACCGGGGAGCTGTTTTTT. Its protein is CAISESKQSAVTGELFF.

The chain joins TRBV6-5 to TRBJ2-4; 9 bases are shared with TRBD2. CDR1 and CDR2 from the germline V gene are MNHEY and SVGAGI. V lost 0 bases, J lost 8 bases, and 2 bases stayed unmatched. This CDR3 spans 14 amino acids. CDR3 bases: TGTGCCAGCAGTTACTCTAGCGGGGGTTACATTCAGTACTTC. Translation: CASSYSSGGYIQYF.

CDR3 amino acids: CASSPRTGINYEQYF. In DNA form, the CDR3 reads TGTGCCAGCAGCCCCCGGACAGGGATAAACTACGAGCAGTACTTC. This chain joins TRBV5-5 and TRBJ2-7; TRBD1 matches at 8 bases. The CDR3 is 15 residues long. Looked up from germline, CDR1 is SGHKS and CDR2 is YYEKEE (reference sequence). V trimming: 4 bases; J trimming: 3 bases; junction bases outside the gene matches: 9.

The CDR3 DNA is TGCAGCGTTATTAATCGCGGGACCCACTACGAGCAGTACTTC. This gives the protein CSVINRGTHYEQYF. This sequence joins TRBV29-1 and TRBJ2-7; D is perhaps TRBD2 (6 bases). The CDR3 totals 14 residues. V shed 5 bases and J shed 3 bases, with 17 bases lying between them. Germline V lookup: CDR1 SQVTM, CDR2 ANQGSEA.

The chain uses TRBV7-2 and TRBJ2-2, with 12 bases identical to TRBD2. This CDR3 has 17 amino acids. CDR1 is SGHTA and CDR2 is FQGNSA in the germline V gene. V trimming: 6 bases; J trimming: 5 bases; junction bases outside the gene matches: 10. The CDR3 sequence: CASSQRLAGVLTGELFF. The CDR3 DNA reads TGTGCCAGCAGTCAAAGACTAGCGGGAGTTTTGACCGGGGAGCTGTTTTTT.

To note about this clone: Other DNA variants within this sample encode the same CDR3. This chain connects TRBV5-1 to TRBJ1-1; D ambiguous. The CDR3 has 12 residues. Germline assignment: CDR1 SGHRS and CDR2 YFSETQ. V was shortened by 0 bases and J by 3 bases, with 3 bases between the two germline ends. The CDR3 is CASSLGDTEAFF. In DNA, the CDR3 is TGCGCCAGCAGCTTGGGAGACACTGAAGCTTTCTTT.

This clone was seen a few times. The chain uses TRBV11-2 and TRBJ2-3; D ambiguous. The CDR3 spans 14 residues. V was clipped by 3 bases and J by 6 bases, with 13 bases between them. Germline-derived CDR1 and CDR2 are SGHAT and FQNNGV. In DNA, the CDR3 is TGTGCCAGCAGCTTGGAAAGGTCGATTGATACGCAGTATTTT. It translates to CASSLERSIDTQYF.

The V gene is TRBV15, the J gene TRBJ1-4; TRBD1 is a possible D gene (6 bases). The V gene's germline CDR1 is LNHNV and CDR2 YYDKDF (reference sequence). There are 15 residues in the CDR3. With 0 bases removed from V and 2 bases from J, the gap between germline ends came to 7 bases. The CDR3 spells CATSRDRGTNEKLFF. For the CDR3, the DNA is TGTGCCACCAGCAGAGACAGGGGCACTAATGAAAAACTGTTTTTT.